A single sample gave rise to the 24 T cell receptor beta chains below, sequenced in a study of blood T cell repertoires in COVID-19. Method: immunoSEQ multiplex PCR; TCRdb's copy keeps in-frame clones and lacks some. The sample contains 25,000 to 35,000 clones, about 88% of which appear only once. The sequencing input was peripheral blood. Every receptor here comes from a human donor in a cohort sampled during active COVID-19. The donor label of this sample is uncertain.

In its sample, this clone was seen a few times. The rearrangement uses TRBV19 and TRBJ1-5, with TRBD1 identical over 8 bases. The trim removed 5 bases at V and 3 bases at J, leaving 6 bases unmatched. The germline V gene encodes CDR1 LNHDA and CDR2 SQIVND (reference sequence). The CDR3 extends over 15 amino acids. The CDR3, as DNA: TGTGCCAGTAGTGCCCACAGGGGGGCCAATCAGCCCCAGCATTTT. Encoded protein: CASSAHRGANQPQHF.

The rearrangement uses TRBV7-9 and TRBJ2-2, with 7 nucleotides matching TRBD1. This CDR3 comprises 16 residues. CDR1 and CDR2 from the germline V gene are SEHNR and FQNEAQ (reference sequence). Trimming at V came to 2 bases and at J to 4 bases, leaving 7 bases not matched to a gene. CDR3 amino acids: CASSLRQGILTGELFF. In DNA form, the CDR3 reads TGTGCCAGCAGCTTACGACAGGGAATACTCACCGGGGAGCTGTTTTTT.

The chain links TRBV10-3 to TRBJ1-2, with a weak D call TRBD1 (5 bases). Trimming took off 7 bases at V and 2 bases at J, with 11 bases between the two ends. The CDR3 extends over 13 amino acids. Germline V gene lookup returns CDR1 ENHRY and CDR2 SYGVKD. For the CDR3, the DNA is TGTGCCATCAACGGGCGGGGGAACTATGGCTACACCTTC. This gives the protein CAINGRGNYGYTF.

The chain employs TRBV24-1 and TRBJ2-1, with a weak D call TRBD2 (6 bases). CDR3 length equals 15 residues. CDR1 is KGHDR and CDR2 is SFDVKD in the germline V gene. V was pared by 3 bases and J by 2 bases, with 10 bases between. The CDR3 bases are TGTGCCACCAGTGATATTAGCGGCACCTACAATGAGCAGTTCTTC. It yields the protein CATSDISGTYNEQFF.

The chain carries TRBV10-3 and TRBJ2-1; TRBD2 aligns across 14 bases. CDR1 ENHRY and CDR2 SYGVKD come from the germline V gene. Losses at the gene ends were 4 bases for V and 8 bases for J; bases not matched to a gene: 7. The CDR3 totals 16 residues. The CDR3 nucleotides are TGTGCCATCAGTGTCCCCGGGACTAGCGGGAGACATGAGCAGTTCTTC. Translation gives CAISVPGTSGRHEQFF.

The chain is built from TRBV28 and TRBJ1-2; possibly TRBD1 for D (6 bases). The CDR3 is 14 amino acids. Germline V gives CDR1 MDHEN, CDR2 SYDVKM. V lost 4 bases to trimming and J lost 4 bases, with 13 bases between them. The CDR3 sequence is CASSYSGQPYGYTF. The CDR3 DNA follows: TGTGCCAGCAGTTACTCGGGACAACCCTATGGCTACACCTTC.

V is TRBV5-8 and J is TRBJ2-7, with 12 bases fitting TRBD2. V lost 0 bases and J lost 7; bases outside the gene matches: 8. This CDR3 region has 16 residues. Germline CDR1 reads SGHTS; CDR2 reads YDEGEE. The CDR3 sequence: CASSLAASGRAREQYF. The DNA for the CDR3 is TGTGCCAGCAGCTTGGCTGCTAGCGGGAGGGCGCGGGAGCAGTACTTC.

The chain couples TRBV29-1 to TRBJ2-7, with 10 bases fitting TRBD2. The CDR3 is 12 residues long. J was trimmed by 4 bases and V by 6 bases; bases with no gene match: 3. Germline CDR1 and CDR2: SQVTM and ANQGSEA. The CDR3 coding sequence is TGCAGCGTGTCTAGCGGGAGTTACGAGCAGTACTTC. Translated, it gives CSVSSGSYEQYF.

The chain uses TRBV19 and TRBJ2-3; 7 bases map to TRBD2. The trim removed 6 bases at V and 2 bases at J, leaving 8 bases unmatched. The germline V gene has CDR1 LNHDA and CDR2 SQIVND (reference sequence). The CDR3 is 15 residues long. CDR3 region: CASRASGLYTDTQYF. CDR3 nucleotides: TGTGCCAGTAGAGCCTCGGGACTATACACAGATACGCAGTATTTT.

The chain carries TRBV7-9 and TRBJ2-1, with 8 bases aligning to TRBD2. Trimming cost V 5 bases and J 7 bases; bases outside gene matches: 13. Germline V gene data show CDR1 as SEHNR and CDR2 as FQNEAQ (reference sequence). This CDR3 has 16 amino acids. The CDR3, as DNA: TGTGCCAGCAGCCTGGCGGCAGCGGGAGATCGGAATGAGCAGTTCTTC. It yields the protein CASSLAAAGDRNEQFF.

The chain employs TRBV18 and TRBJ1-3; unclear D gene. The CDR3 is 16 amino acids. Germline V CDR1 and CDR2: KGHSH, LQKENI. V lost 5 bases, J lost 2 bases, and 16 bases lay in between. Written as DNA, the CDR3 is TGTGCCAGCTCATTCAGACCGGTGGAGGCTGGAAACACCATATATTTT. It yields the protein CASSFRPVEAGNTIYF. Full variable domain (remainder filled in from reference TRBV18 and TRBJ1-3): NAGVMQNPRHLVRRRGQEARLRCSPMKGHSHVYWYRQLPEEGLKFMVYLQKENIIDESGMPKERFSAEFPKEGPSILRIQQVVRGDSAAYFCASSFRPVEAGNTIYFGEGSWLTVV.

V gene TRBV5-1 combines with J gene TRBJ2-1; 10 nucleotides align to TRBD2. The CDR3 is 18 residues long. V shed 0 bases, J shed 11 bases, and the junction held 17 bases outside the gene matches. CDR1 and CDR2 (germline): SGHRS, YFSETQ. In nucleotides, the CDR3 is TGCGCCAGCAGCTTGGGGCCCCAGCTAGCGGGAGCCCCTCCCCAGCAGTTCTTC. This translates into CASSLGPQLAGAPPQQFF.

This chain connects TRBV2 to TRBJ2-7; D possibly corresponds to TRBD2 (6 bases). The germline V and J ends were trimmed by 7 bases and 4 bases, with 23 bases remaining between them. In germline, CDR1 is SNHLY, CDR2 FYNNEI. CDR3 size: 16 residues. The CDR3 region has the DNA TGTGCCAGCATCAGGGCTTGGGCTAGCGACGAGTACGAGCAGTACTTC. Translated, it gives CASIRAWASDEYEQYF.

CDR3 sequence reads: CASSVAGGGALANEQFF. The CDR3 DNA reads TGTGCCAGCAGCGTAGCTGGGGGGGGAGCGTTGGCCAATGAGCAGTTCTTC. V and J are TRBV9 and TRBJ2-1; 7 nucleotides line up with TRBD2. CDR1 is SGDLS and CDR2 is YYNGEE in the germline V gene. V gave up 0 bases and J gave up 6 bases; unmatched junction bases: 12. The CDR3 has 17 amino acids.

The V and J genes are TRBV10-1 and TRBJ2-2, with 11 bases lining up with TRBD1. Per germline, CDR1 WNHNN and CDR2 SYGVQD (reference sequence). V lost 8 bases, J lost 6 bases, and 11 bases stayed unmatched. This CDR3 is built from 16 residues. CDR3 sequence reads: CASQGRTGGESGELFF. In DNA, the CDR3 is TGCGCCAGCCAGGGGAGGACAGGGGGCGAATCCGGGGAGCTGTTTTTT.

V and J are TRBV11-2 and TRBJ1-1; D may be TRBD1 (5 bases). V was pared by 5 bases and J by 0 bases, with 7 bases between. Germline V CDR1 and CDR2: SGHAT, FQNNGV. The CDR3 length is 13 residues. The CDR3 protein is CASSQGLNTEAFF. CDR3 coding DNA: TGTGCCAGCAGCCAGGGTTTGAACACTGAAGCTTTCTTT.

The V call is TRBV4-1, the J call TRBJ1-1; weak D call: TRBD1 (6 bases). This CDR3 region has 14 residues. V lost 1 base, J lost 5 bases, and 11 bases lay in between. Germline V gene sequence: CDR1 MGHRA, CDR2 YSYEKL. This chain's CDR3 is CASSQGRGRTEAFF. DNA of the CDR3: TGCGCCAGCAGCCAAGGCAGGGGTCGGACTGAAGCTTTCTTT.

CDR3 nucleotide sequence: TGTGCCAGCAGCTCTCGAGGGGACAGCTCTGGAAACACCATATATTTT. Protein sequence: CASSSRGDSSGNTIYF. The chain has TRBV28 and TRBJ1-3; 7 nucleotides align to TRBD1. Germline CDR1 MDHEN, CDR2 SYDVKM. The CDR3 runs to 16 residues. V was clipped by 6 bases and J by 0 bases; unmatched bases: 8. Using reference TRBV28 and TRBJ1-3 for the parts outside the CDR3, the full variable domain is DVKVTQSSRYLVKRTGEKVFLECVQDMDHENMFWYRQDPGLGLRLIYFSYDVKMKEKGDIPEGYSVSREKKERFSLILESASTNQTSMYLCASSSRGDSSGNTIYFGEGSWLTVV.

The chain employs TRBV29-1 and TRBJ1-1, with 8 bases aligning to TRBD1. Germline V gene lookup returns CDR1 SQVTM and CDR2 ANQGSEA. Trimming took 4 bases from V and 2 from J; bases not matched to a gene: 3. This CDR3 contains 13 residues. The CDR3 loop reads CSVAQGDNTEAFF. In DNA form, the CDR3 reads TGCAGCGTTGCACAGGGGGATAACACTGAAGCTTTCTTT.

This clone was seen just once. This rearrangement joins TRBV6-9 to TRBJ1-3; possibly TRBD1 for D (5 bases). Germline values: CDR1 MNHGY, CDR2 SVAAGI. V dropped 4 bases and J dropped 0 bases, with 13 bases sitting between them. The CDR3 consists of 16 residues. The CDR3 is CASSSLDTLSGNTIYF. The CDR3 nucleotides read TGTGCCAGCAGTTCTTTGGACACCCTCTCTGGAAACACCATATATTTT.

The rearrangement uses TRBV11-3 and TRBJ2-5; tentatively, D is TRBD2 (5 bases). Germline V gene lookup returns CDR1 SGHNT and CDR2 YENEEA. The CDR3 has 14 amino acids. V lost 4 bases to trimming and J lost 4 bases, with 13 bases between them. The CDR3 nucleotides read TGTGCCAGCAGCTCCGGCCGGGGTGTAGAGACCCAGTACTTC. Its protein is CASSSGRGVETQYF.

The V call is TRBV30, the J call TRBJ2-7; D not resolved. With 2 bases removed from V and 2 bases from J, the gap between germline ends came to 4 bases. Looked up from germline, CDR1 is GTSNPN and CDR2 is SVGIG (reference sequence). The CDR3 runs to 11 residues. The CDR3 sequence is CAWSSTYEQYF. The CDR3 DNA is TGTGCCTGGAGTTCCACCTACGAGCAGTACTTC.

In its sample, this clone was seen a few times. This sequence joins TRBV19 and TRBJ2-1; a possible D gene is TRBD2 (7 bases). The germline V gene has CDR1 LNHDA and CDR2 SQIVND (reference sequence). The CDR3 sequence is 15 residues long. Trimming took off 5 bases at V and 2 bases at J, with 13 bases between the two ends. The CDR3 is CASSRGGGTYNEQFF. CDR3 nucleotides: TGTGCCAGTAGTCGGGGAGGGGGTACCTACAATGAGCAGTTCTTC.

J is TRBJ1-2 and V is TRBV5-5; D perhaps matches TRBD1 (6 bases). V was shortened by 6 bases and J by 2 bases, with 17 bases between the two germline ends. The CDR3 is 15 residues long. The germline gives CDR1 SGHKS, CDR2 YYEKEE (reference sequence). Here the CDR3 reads CASTSGGGRNYGYTF. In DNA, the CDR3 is TGTGCCAGCACTTCCGGCGGGGGGCGCAACTATGGCTACACCTTC.